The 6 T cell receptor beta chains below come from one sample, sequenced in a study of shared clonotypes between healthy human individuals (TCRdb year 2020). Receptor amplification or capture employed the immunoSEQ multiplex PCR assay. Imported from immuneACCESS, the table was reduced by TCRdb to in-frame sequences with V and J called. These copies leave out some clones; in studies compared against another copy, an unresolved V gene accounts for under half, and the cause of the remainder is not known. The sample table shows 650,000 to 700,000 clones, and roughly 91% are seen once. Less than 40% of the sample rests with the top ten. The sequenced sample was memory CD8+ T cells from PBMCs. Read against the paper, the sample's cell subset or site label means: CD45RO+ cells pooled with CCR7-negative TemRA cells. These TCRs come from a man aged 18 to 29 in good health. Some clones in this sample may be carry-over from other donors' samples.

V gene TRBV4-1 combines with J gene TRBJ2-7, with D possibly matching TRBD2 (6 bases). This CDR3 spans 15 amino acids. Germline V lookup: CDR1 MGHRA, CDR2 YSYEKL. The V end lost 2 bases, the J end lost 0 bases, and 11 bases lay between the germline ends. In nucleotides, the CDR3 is TGCGCCAGCAGCCAACCGGGGACTGGCTCCTACGAGCAGTACTTC. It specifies CASSQPGTGSYEQYF.

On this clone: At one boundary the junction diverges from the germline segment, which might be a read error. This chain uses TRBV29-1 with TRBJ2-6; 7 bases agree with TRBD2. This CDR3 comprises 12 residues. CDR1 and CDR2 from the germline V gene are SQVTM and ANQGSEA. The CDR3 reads CSVERSAGDLSF. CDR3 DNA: TGCAGCGTTGAACGGTCTGCGGGGGACCTCTCTTTC.

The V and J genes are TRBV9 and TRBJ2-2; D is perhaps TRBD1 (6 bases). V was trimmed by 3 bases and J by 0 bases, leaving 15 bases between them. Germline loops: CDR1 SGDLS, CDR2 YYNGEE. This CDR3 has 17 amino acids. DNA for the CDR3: TGTGCCAGCAGCGATCCCAGGGGAAGACCGAACACCGGGGAGCTGTTTTTT. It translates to CASSDPRGRPNTGELFF.

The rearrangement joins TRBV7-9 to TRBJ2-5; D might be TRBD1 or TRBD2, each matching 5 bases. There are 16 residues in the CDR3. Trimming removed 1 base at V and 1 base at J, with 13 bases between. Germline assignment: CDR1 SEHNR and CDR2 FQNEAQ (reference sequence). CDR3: CASSLVGVIPQETQYF. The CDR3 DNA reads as TGTGCCAGCAGCTTAGTGGGGGTGATCCCCCAAGAGACCCAGTACTTC.

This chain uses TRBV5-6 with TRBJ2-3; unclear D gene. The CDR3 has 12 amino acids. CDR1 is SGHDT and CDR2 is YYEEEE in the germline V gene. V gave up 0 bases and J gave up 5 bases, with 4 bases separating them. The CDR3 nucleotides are TGTGCCAGCAGCTTGGCGCAAGATACGCAGTATTTT. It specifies CASSLAQDTQYF.

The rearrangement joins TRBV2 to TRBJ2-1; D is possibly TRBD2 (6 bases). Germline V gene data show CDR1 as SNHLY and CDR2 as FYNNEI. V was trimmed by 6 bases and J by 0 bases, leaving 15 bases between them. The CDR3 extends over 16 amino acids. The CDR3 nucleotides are TGTGCCAGCAGGGCGGGACGCTCGAGCTCCTACAATGAGCAGTTCTTC. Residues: CASRAGRSSSYNEQFF.